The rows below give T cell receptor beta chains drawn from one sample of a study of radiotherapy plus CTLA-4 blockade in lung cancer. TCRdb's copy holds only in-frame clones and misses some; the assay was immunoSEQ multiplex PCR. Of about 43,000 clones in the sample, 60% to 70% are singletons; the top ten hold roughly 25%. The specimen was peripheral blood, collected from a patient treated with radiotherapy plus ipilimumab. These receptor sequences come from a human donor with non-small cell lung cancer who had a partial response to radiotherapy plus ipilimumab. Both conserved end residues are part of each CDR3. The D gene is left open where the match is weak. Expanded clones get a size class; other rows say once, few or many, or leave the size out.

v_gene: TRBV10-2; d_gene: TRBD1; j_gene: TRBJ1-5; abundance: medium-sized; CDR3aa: CASSERDRGDNQPQHF; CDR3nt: TGCGCCAGCAGTGAGAGGGACAGGGGAGATAATCAGCCCCAGCATTTT
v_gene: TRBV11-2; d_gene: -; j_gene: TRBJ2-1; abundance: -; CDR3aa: CASSLVVNEQFF; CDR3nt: TGTGCCAGCAGCTTAGTCGTGAATGAGCAGTTCTTC
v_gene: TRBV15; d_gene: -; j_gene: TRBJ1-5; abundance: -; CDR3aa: CATTPSGDNQPQHF; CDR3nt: TGTGCCACCACACCAAGCGGGGATAATCAGCCCCAGCATTTT
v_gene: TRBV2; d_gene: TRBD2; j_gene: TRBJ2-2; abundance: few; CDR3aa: CACGGTGELFF; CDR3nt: TGTGCATGCGGGGGTACCGGGGAGCTGTTTTTT
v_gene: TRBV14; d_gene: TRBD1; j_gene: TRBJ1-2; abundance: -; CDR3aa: CASSPQGQGYGYTF; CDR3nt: TGTGCCAGCAGCCCTCAGGGACAGGGCTATGGCTACACCTTC
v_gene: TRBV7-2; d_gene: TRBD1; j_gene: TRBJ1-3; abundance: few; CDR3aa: CASSRDRNPGNTIYF; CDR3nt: TGTGCCAGCAGCCGGGACAGAAATCCTGGAAACACCATATATTTT
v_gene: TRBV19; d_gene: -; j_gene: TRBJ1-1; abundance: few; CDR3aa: CASSSGVAEAFF; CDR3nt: TGTGCCAGTAGTTCGGGGGTGGCTGAAGCTTTCTTT
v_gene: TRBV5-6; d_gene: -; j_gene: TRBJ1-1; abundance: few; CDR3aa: CASSLGIVGHITEAFF; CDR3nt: TGTGCCAGCAGCTTGGGGATTGTGGGGCACATTACTGAAGCTTTCTTT
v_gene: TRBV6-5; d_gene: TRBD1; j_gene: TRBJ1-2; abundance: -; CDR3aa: CASRGQGLVDGYTF; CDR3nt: TGTGCCAGCAGGGGACAGGGCTTAGTCGATGGCTACACCTTC
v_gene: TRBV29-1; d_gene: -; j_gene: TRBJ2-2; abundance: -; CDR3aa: CSVRDRTNTGELFF; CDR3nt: TGCAGCGTGCGAGACAGAACGAACACCGGGGAGCTGTTTTTT
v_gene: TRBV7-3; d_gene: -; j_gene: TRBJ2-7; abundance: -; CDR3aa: CASSLDGGSREQYF; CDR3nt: TGTGCCAGCAGCTTAGACGGCGGTTCGCGCGAGCAGTACTTC
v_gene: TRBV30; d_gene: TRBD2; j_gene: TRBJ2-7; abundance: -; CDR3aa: CAFWTSSSYEQYF; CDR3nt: TGTGCCTTTTGGACTAGCAGCTCCTACGAGCAGTACTTC
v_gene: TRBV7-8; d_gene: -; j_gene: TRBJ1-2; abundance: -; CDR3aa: CASSFISGSGDGYTF; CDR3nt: TGTGCCAGCAGCTTTATAAGCGGGTCGGGAGATGGCTACACCTTC
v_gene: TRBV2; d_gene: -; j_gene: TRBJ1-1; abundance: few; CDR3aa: CATTLNTEAFF; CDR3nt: TGTGCCACCACTCTGAACACTGAAGCTTTCTTT
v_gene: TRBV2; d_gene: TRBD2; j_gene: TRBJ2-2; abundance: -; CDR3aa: CASNPGGAGGPGELFF; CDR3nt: TGTGCCAGCAACCCGGGGGGGGCGGGAGGCCCCGGGGAGCTGTTTTTT